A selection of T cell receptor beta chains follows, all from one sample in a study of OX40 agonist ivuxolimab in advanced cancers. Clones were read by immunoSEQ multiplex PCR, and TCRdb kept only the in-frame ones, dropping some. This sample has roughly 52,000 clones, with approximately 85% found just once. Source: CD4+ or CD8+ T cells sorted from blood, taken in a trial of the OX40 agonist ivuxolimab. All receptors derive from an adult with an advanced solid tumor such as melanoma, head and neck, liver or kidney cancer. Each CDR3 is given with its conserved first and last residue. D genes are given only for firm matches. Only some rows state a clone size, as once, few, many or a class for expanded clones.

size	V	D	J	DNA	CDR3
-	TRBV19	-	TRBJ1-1	TGTGCCAGTAGTATAGATCACGGGAAAGCGGCTTTCTTT	CASSIDHGKAAFF
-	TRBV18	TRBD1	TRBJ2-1	TGTGCCAGCTCACTTCTCGGACAGGGAGCGCTTTCCTACAATGAGCAGTTCTTC	CASSLLGQGALSYNEQFF
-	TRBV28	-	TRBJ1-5	TGTGCCAGCAGTAACTTAGACCAGGAGGAGCATTTT	CASSNLDQEEHF
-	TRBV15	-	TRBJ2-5	TGTGCCACCTCCAGGGGAGGGGATGAGACCCAGTACTTC	CATSRGGDETQYF
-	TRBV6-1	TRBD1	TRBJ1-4	TGTGCCAGCAGCGCGGACAGGGCCAATGAAAAACTGTTTTTT	CASSADRANEKLFF
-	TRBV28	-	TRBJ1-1	TGTGCCAGCAGTTTATTAGCCCCGAACACTGAAGCTTTCTTT	CASSLLAPNTEAFF
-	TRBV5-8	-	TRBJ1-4	TGTGCCAGCAGCTCCAGGGGACCTAATGAAAAACTGTTTTTT	CASSSRGPNEKLFF
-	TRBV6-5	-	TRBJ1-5	TGTGCCAGCAGCGATACGATGGACAGTCCCCAGCATTTT	CASSDTMDSPQHF
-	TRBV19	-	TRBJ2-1	TGTGCCAGTACCGGGGCCTTGAGCAATGAGCAGTTCTTC	CASTGALSNEQFF
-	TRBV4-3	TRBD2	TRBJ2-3	TGCGCCAGCAGTCGGACTAGAACAGATACGCAGTATTTT	CASSRTRTDTQYF
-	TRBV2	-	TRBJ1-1	TGTGCCAGCAGGAATTCGTTGGGGACTGAAGCTTTCTTT	CASRNSLGTEAFF
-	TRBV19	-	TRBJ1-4	TGTGCCAGTAGTACCCCGGACAGCTCTAATGAAAAACTGTTTTTT	CASSTPDSSNEKLFF
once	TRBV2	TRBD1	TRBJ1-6	TGTGCCAGCAGCGGAGGAGGACAGGGGGACTCACCCCTCCACTTT	CASSGGGQGDSPLHF
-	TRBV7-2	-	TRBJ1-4	TGTGCCAGCAGCTTAAGTACCTCGGGGGCTGACGAAAAACTGTTTTTT	CASSLSTSGADEKLFF
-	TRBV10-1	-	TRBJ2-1	TGCGCCAGCAGTGAAGCCGGGATGAATGAGCAGTTCTTC	CASSEAGMNEQFF
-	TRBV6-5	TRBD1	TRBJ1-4	TGTGCCAGCAGTTACCGAAAGGACAGGGGGAATGAAAAACTGTTTTTT	CASSYRKDRGNEKLFF
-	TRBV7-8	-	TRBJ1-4	TGTGCCAGCAGCCGTAAAGGGGGGGAAGGTGAAAAACTGTTTTTT	CASSRKGGEGEKLFF
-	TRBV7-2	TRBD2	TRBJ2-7	TGTGCCAGCAGCTTAGGAAGCGGGAGTATCTACGAGCAGTACTTC	CASSLGSGSIYEQYF
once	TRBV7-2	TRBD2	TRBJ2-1	TGTGCCAGCAGCTCGAGCGGGAGGCCCTACAATGAGCAGTTCTTC	CASSSSGRPYNEQFF
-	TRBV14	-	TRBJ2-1	TGTGCCAGCAGCCCCCGCCGGGGGAGCTCCTACAATGAGCAGTTCTTC	CASSPRRGSSYNEQFF
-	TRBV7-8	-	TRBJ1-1	TGCGCCAGCAGCCACGGGGGGCACACTGAAGCTTTCTTT	CASSHGGHTEAFF
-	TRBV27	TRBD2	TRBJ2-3	TGTGCCAGCAGGGATCTCCGGACTAGCAGTACAGATACGCAGTATTTT	CASRDLRTSSTDTQYF
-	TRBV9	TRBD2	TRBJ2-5	TGTGCCAGCAGCGCCGGTTCGAGAGGAGGGGAGGGCCAAGAGACCCAGTACTTC	CASSAGSRGGEGQETQYF
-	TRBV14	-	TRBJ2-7	TGTGCCAGCAGCATTCGACAGACCTACGAGCAGTACTTC	CASSIRQTYEQYF
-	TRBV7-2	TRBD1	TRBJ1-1	TGTGCCAGCAGCTTCGACAGGGGTGGAACTGAAGCTTTCTTT	CASSFDRGGTEAFF
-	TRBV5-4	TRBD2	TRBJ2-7	TGTGCCAGCAGCGACGGACTAGTGGGTCCCAACGAGCAGTACTTC	CASSDGLVGPNEQYF
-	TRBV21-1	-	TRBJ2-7	TGTGCCAGCTCCGCGGTTAGACGGATCTCCTACGAGCAGTACTTC	CASSAVRRISYEQYF
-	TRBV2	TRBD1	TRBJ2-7	TGTGCCGACCGACAGGGGTTTGACTACGAGCAGTACTTC	CADRQGFDYEQYF
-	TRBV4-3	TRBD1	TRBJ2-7	TGCGCCAGCAGCCAAGATAGACAGGGGAGGCAGTACTTC	CASSQDRQGRQYF
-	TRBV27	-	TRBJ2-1	TGTGCCAGCAGTTTTGGGGGAGTCTCCTACAATGAGCAGTTCTTC	CASSFGGVSYNEQFF
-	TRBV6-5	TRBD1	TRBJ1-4	TGTGCCAGCAGTTACAGGGGGCGGAGGGATGAAAAACTGTTTTTT	CASSYRGRRDEKLFF
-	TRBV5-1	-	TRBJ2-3	TGCGCCAGCAGCTTGGATGGCCTGGATACGCAGTATTTT	CASSLDGLDTQYF
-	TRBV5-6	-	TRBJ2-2	TGTGCCAGCAGCTTGGTAGGATCCGGGACAAGGAACACCGGGGAGCTGTTTTTT	CASSLVGSGTRNTGELFF
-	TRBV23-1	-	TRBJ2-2	TGCGCCACCTTAGACAGTTCTAACACCGGGGAGCTGTTTTTT	CATLDSSNTGELFF
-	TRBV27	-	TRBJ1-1	TGTGCCAGCAGTTTAGAAGGGGTTCGAGCTTTCTTT	CASSLEGVRAFF
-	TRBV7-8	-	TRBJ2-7	TGTGCCAGCAGCATAACAACCGGGACATCCGATTCCTACGAGCAGTACTTC	CASSITTGTSDSYEQYF
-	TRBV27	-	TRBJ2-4	TGTGCCAGCAGTTCGGGCGGGCCAGCCAAAAACATTCAGTACTTC	CASSSGGPAKNIQYF
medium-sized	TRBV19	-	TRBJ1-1	TGTGCCAGTAGTATAGAGGCTTCGCTGAACACTGAAGCTTTCTTT	CASSIEASLNTEAFF
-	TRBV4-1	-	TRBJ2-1	TGCGCCAGCAGCCAAAGTATGAAGGTTCTGGGGCAGTTCTTC	CASSQSMKVLGQFF
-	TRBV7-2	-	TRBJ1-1	TGTGCCAGCAGCTATGGGGGTCCGGGAAGTGAAGCTTTCTTT	CASSYGGPGSEAFF
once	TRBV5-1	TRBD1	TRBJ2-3	TGCGCCAGCAGCCCAGTGACAGGGACAGATACGCAGTATTTT	CASSPVTGTDTQYF
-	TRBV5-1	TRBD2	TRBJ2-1	TGCGCCAGCAGCTTGAGCGCGGGAGATAATGAGCAGTTCTTC	CASSLSAGDNEQFF
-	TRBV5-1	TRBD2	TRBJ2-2	TGCGCCAGCAGTCCTCAGGCGGGAGGGAACACCGGGGAGCTGTTTTTT	CASSPQAGGNTGELFF
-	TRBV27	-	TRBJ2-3	TGTGCCAGCAGTTTAACGGCCCGGGGCACAGATACGCAGTATTTT	CASSLTARGTDTQYF